This T cell receptor (beta chain) derives from a study of blood T cells in healthy people across ages. For the second PCR, which ran for 7 to 11 cycles, a sample-barcoded 5' primer and a J-beta primer mix were used. Tagging of each cDNA molecule was performed by a template-switch adaptor with 12 random nucleotides. From the 5' RACE reads, TCRdb called clonotypes with MiXCR, one entry per CDR3 protein. The table lists 600,000 to 650,000 distinct CDR3 sequences, roughly three fifths of them singletons. V was pared by 7 bases and J by 4 bases, with 14 bases between. The germline V gene has CDR1 MDHEN and CDR2 SYDVKM. The CDR3 totals 14 residues.

Sequenced: blood. The chain carries TRBV28 and TRBJ1-5, with a tentative D call TRBD1 (6 bases). The TCR was taken from a man aged 60-69 years in good health. In DNA form, the CDR3 reads TGTGCCAGCATCGTGGGGGGGCTAAATCAGCCCCAGCATTTT. Protein: CASIVGGLNQPQHF.